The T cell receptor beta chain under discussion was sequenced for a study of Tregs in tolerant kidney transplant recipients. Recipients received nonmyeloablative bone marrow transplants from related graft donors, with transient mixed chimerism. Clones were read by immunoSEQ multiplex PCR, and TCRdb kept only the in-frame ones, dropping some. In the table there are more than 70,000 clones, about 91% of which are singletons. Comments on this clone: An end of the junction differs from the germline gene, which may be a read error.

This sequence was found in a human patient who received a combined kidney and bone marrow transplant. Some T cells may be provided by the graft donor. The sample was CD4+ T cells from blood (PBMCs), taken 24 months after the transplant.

CDR3 sequence: CASTGRVNSPPHF. The CDR3 DNA follows: TGTGCCAGCACAGGCAGGGTGAATTCACCCCCCCACTTT. The genes are TRBV6-5 and TRBJ1-6; a possible D gene is TRBD1 (5 bases). CDR3 length: 13 residues. The V gene's germline CDR1 is MNHEY and CDR2 SVGAGI.